This T cell receptor (beta chain) came from a study of shared clonotypes between healthy human individuals. Germline loops: CDR1 GTSNPN, CDR2 SVGIG (reference sequence). V lost 1 base, J lost 1 base, and 6 bases stayed unmatched. This CDR3 is built from 15 residues. Concerning this clone itself: The antigen is not known.

The authors distributed each subset's genomic DNA evenly over several immunoSEQ plates. Here immunoSEQ multiplex PCR was the method, and the copy in TCRdb shows in-frame clones only, minus some. This table has roughly 1 million clones, roughly 75% appearing once. Study-level findings and limits: Naive CD4 clonotypes were shared across a few donors at 5% to 6%. Despite large depth, sorted-subset datasets appeared incompletely sequenced.

The source is a man aged 18 to 35 in good health. V and J are TRBV30 and TRBJ2-5, with 7 bases identical to TRBD2. The sequencing sample was made of memory CD4+ T cells sorted from blood. Subset in this sample: CD45RA-negative fraction. The CDR3 loop reads CAWSASGVPQETQYF. The CDR3 nucleotides are TGTGCCTGGAGTGCGAGCGGGGTGCCCCAAGAGACCCAGTACTTC.